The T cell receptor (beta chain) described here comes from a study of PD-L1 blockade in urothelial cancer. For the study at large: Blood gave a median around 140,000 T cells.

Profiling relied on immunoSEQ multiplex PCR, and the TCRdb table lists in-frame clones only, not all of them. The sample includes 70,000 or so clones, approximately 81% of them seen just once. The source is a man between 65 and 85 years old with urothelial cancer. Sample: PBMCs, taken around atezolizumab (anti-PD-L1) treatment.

CDR3 nucleotide sequence: TGTGCCACAAAAGGGGCTGTGGTGAACACTGAAGCTTTCTTT. It specifies CATKGAVVNTEAFF. The chain uses TRBV28 and TRBJ1-1, with a possible D match to TRBD1 (5 bases). The ends were cut back, 10 bases at V and 0 bases at J, with 15 bases in the middle. The CDR3 spans 14 residues. Germline CDR1 is MDHEN and CDR2 is SYDVKM.